This TCR beta chain was found in a study of T cells in Graves' hyperthyroidism and ophthalmopathy. Study-wide results and caveats: Peripheral blood also featured most of the thyroid clonotypes expanded above 0.001. Ophthalmopathy prediction by the model preceded onset by a median approximately six months.

In regard to this clonotype: The antigen is unknown.

The CDR3 regions of TCR beta were amplified from RNA transcripts. HTBI primers drove first-round RT-PCR of the TCR CDR3. MiXCR, run by TCRdb on the multiplex PCR reads, gives a single entry per CDR3 protein. In the table there are roughly 500,000 distinct CDR3 sequences, approximately 25% of which are singletons. Patients with uncontrolled infections, other autoimmune diseases, pregnancy or lactation were excluded. Diagnoses were established using clinical symptoms, serum thyroxine and TRAb, thyroid ultrasound and orbital computed tomography. Germline CDR1 reads MDHEN; CDR2 reads SYDVKM. V was cut by 1 base and J by 5 bases, with 11 bases left in between. The length of the CDR3 is 14 residues.

Specimen: blood. The genes are TRBV28 and TRBJ1-1; D unresolved. The source of this sequence is a woman aged 25 to 45 with Graves' ophthalmopathy. The CDR3 here is CASSLSAQRTEAFF. The DNA of the CDR3 is TGTGCCAGCAGTTTATCAGCTCAAAGGACTGAAGCTTTCTTT.